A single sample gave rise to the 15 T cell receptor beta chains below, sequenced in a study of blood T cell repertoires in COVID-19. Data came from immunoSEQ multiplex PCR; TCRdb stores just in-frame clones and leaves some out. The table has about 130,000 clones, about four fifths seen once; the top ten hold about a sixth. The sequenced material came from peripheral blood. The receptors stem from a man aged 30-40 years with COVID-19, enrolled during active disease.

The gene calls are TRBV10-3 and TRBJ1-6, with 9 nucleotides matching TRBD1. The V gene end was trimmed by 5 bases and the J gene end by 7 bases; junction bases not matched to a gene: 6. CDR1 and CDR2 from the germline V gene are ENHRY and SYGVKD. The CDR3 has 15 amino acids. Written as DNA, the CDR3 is TGTGCCATCAGTCAACCCGGGACAGGGAATTCACCCCTCCACTTT. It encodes CAISQPGTGNSPLHF.

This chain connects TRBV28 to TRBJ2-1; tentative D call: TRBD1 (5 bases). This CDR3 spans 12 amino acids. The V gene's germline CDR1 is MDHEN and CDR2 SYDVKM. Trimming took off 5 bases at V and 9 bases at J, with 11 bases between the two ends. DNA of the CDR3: TGTGCCAGCAGTATCCAGGGTACTGAGCAGTTCTTC. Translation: CASSIQGTEQFF.

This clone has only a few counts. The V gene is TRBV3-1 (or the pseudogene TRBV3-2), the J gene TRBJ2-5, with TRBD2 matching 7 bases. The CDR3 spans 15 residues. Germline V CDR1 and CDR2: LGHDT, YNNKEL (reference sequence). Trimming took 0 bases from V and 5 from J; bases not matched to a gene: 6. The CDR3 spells CASSQESSGGETQYF. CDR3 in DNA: TGTGCCAGCAGCCAAGAGTCTAGCGGAGGGGAGACCCAGTACTTC.

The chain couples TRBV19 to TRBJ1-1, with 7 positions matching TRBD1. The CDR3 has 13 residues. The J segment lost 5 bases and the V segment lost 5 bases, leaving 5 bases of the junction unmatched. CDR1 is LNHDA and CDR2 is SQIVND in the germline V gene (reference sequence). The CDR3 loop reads CASSLRGKTEAFF. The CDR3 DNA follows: TGTGCCAGTAGTCTCAGGGGGAAGACTGAAGCTTTCTTT.

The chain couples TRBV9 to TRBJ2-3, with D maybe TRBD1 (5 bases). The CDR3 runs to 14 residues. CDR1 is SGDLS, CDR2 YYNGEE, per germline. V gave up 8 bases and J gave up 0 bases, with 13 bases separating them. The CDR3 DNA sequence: TGTGCCAGTAAAACAGGTGCGAGCACAGATACGCAGTATTTT. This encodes CASKTGASTDTQYF. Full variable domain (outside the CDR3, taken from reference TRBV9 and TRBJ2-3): DSGVTQTPKHLITATGQRVTLRCSPRSGDLSVYWYQQSLDQGLQFLIQYYNGEERAKGNILERFSAQQFPDLHSELNLSSLELGDSALYFCASKTGASTDTQYFGPGTRLTVL.

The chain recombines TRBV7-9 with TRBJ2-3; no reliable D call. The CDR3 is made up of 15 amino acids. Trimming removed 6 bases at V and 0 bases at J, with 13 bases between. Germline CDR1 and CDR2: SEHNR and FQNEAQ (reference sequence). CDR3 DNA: TGTGCCAGCAGTCTTCAAGCCGCTAGCACAGATACGCAGTATTTT. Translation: CASSLQAASTDTQYF. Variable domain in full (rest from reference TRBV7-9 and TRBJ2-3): DTGVSQNPRHKITKRGQNVTFRCDPISEHNRLYWYRQTLGQGPEFLTYFQNEAQLEKSRLLSDRFSAERPKGSFSTLEIQRTEQGDSAMYLCASSLQAASTDTQYFGPGTRLTVL.

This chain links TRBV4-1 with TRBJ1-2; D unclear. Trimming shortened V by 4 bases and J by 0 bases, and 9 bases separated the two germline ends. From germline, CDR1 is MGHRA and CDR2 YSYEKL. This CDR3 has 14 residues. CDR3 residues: CASSPPTTNYGYTF. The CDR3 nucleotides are TGCGCCAGCAGCCCGCCGACAACTAACTATGGCTACACCTTC.

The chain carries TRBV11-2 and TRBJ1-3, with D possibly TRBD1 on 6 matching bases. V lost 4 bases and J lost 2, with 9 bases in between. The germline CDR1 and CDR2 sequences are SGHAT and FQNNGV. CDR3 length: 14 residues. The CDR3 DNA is TGTGCCAGCAGCTCCGGACAGCCTGGAAACACCATATATTTT. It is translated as CASSSGQPGNTIYF.

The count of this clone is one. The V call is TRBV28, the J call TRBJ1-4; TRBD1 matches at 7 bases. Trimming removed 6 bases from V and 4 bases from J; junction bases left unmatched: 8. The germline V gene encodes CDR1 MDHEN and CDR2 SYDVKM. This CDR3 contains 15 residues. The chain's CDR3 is CASRRTGAGNEKLFF. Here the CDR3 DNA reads TGTGCCAGCAGACGCACAGGGGCCGGTAATGAAAAACTGTTTTTT.

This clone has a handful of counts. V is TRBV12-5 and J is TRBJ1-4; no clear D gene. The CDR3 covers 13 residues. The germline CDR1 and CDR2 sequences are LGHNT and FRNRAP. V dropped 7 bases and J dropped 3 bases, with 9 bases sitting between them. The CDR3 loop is CASAGRPNEKLFF. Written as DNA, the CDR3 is TGTGCTAGTGCAGGAAGGCCTAATGAAAAACTGTTTTTT.

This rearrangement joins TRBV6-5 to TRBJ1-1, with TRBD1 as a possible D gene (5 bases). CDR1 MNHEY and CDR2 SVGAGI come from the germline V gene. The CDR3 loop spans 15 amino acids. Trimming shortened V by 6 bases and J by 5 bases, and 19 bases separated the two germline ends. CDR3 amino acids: CASSILGRGGTEAFF. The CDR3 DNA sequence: TGTGCCAGCAGCATCTTGGGAAGGGGTGGAACTGAAGCTTTCTTT.

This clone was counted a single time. CDR3 sequence reads: CASSSGTGLSNQPQHF. In DNA form, the CDR3 reads TGTGCCAGCAGCTCTGGGACAGGGCTAAGCAATCAGCCCCAGCATTTT. V and J are TRBV7-9 and TRBJ1-5; TRBD1 matches at 9 bases. The CDR3 spans 16 residues. J gave up 1 base and V 4 bases, and 5 bases lay outside the gene matches. Germline V gene sequence: CDR1 SEHNR, CDR2 FQNEAQ (reference sequence).

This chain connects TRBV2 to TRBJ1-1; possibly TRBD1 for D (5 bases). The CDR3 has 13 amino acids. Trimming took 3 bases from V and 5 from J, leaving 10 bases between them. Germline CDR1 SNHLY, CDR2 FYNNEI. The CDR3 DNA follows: TGTGCCAGCAGTGAGGGCAGGGTAACTGAAGCTTTCTTT. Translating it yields CASSEGRVTEAFF.

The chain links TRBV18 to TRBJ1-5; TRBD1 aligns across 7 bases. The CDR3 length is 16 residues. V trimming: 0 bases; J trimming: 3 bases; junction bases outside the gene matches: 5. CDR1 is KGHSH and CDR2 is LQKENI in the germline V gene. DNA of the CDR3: TGTGCCAGCTCACCACCGGAGGGGGCCCCCAATCAGCCCCAGCATTTT. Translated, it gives CASSPPEGAPNQPQHF. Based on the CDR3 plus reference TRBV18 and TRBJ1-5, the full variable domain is NAGVMQNPRHLVRRRGQEARLRCSPMKGHSHVYWYRQLPEEGLKFMVYLQKENIIDESGMPKERFSAEFPKEGPSILRIQQVVRGDSAAYFCASSPPEGAPNQPQHFGDGTRLSIL.

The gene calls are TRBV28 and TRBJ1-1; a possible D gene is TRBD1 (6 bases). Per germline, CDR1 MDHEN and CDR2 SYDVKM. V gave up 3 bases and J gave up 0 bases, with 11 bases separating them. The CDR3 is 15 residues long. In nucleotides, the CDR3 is TGTGCCAGCAGTTTGGGCACAGGGATGAACACTGAAGCTTTCTTT. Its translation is CASSLGTGMNTEAFF.